This TCR beta chain was recovered during a study of blood T cells in healthy people across ages. A J-beta primer mix and a sample-barcoded 5' primer were used in a second PCR of roughly 7 to 12 cycles. In TCRdb, the 5' RACE reads were re-called with MiXCR into one record per CDR3 protein. The sample yields about 640,000 distinct CDR3 sequences, under 65% seen once. The germline CDR1 and CDR2 sequences are DFQATT and SNEGSKA (reference sequence). CDR3 length equals 12 residues. Trimming took 5 bases from V and 8 from J; bases not matched to a gene: 6. This chain links TRBV20-1 with TRBJ1-2; 9 bases agree with TRBD1. Sequencing used blood. The sequence derives from a man aged 60 to 75 in good health. The CDR3 DNA follows: TGCAGTGCTGGGGGACAGGGTCTCGGCTACACCTTC. Translated: CSAGGQGLGYTF.